The 28 T cell receptor beta chains below come from one sample, sequenced in a study of blood T cell repertoires in COVID-19. Using immunoSEQ multiplex PCR, the repertoire was profiled, and TCRdb retains in-frame clones only, with some absent. The sample lists 100,000 to 150,000 clones; more than 85% were seen once. The material sequenced was peripheral blood. These receptors were collected from a man in his forties or fifties with COVID-19, enrolled during active disease.

V usage is TRBV19 and J usage is TRBJ2-1, with TRBD1 matching over 10 bases. This CDR3 spans 16 amino acids. V lost 7 bases and J lost 2; bases outside the gene matches: 8. Germline assignment: CDR1 LNHDA and CDR2 SQIVND (reference sequence). The CDR3 DNA follows: TGTGCCAGTACCCAAGCCGGGACAGGGGCCTACAATGAGCAGTTCTTC. Amino acid sequence: CASTQAGTGAYNEQFF.

The V call is TRBV19, the J call TRBJ2-5; perhaps TRBD1 as D (5 bases). Germline V lookup: CDR1 LNHDA, CDR2 SQIVND (reference sequence). There are 14 residues in the CDR3. Trimming cost V 5 bases and J 2 bases, with 12 bases left between them. CDR3 in amino acids: CASSPGYRQETQYF. The CDR3, as DNA: TGTGCCAGTAGTCCCGGTTACAGGCAAGAGACCCAGTACTTC.

This rearrangement joins TRBV2 to TRBJ2-1; weak D call: TRBD1 (6 bases). Trimming removed 2 bases from V and 4 bases from J, with 12 bases in between. CDR1 and CDR2 (germline): SNHLY, FYNNEI. This CDR3 contains 15 residues. CDR3 sequence: CASSERTEFYNEQFF. CDR3 DNA: TGTGCCAGCAGTGAAAGGACAGAGTTTTACAATGAGCAGTTCTTC.

This chain links TRBV4-1 with TRBJ2-1; 7 bases are a match to TRBD1. J was trimmed by 8 bases and V by 5 bases; bases with no gene match: 21. Germline CDR1 MGHRA, CDR2 YSYEKL. CDR3 size: 18 residues. CDR3 DNA sequence: TGCGCCAGCAGCGATTCGACAGGGCGATCTCCCGGGGTCGATGAGCAGTTCTTC. Its protein product is CASSDSTGRSPGVDEQFF.

The chain combines TRBV4-3 with TRBJ2-3; 10 bases are shared with TRBD2. This CDR3 has 15 residues. Trimming at V came to 0 bases and at J to 8 bases, leaving 5 bases not matched to a gene. Germline CDR1 LGHNA, CDR2 YSLEER. CDR3 region: CASSQDGLAGATQYF. Written as DNA, the CDR3 is TGCGCCAGCAGCCAAGATGGGCTAGCGGGAGCTACGCAGTATTTT.

The DNA for the CDR3 is TGTGCCAGTAGTAGCCGACAGGGTCCGTATCAGCCCCAGCATTTT. Translation: CASSSRQGPYQPQHF. This sequence joins TRBV19 and TRBJ1-5; TRBD1 matches 7 bases. The CDR3 is 15 amino acids. The germline gives CDR1 LNHDA, CDR2 SQIVND (reference sequence). Trimming took 4 bases from V and 5 from J; bases not matched to a gene: 8.

This chain connects TRBV28 to TRBJ2-7, with TRBD1 as a possible D gene (6 bases). CDR1 MDHEN and CDR2 SYDVKM come from the germline V gene. The CDR3 is 12 residues long. The germline V and J ends were trimmed by 3 bases and 6 bases, with 9 bases remaining between them. DNA of the CDR3: TGTGCCAGCAGTTTTAGGACAGTCGAGCAGTACTTC. Translated, it gives CASSFRTVEQYF. The full variable domain, with the rest looked up from reference TRBV28 and TRBJ2-7, is DVKVTQSSRYLVKRTGEKVFLECVQDMDHENMFWYRQDPGLGLRLIYFSYDVKMKEKGDIPEGYSVSREKKERFSLILESASTNQTSMYLCASSFRTVEQYFGPGTRLTVT.

The chain combines TRBV28 with TRBJ2-7, with 8 bases identical to TRBD1. With 11 bases clipped from V and 7 bases from J, the junction kept 7 bases outside the gene matches. CDR3 length: 11 residues. Looked up from germline, CDR1 is MDHEN and CDR2 is SYDVKM. The CDR3 is CAVGQGWEQYV. CDR3 DNA: TGTGCCGTTGGACAGGGATGGGAGCAGTACGTC.

The rearrangement joins TRBV4-3 to TRBJ2-2; TRBD1 agrees at 11 bases. CDR1 is LGHNA, CDR2 YSLEER, per germline. The length of the CDR3 is 16 residues. V trimming: 3 bases; J trimming: 5 bases; junction bases outside the gene matches: 5. This CDR3 is CASSQGTGGGTGELFF. CDR3 sequence (DNA): TGCGCCAGCAGCCAGGGGACAGGGGGAGGGACCGGGGAGCTGTTTTTT.

The sample holds a few counts of this clone. The CDR3 DNA reads TGTGCCAGTAGTATTACTAGCGGCACAGATACGCAGTATTTT. Encoded protein: CASSITSGTDTQYF. The V call is TRBV19, the J call TRBJ2-3; 7 bases match TRBD2. The junction had 1 base not matched to a gene; V was cut back by 3 bases and J by 1 base. The CDR3 runs to 14 residues. Per the germline V gene, CDR1 is LNHDA and CDR2 is SQIVND (reference sequence).

V and J are TRBV2 and TRBJ1-2; D may be TRBD1 (5 bases). V lost 8 bases and J lost 4, with 17 bases in between. Germline-derived CDR1 and CDR2 are SNHLY and FYNNEI. This CDR3 spans 14 amino acids. CDR3 region: CASSLGQGGYGYTF. DNA of the CDR3: TGTGCCAGCTCCCTGGGGCAGGGCGGCTATGGCTACACCTTC.

The chain employs TRBV5-1 and TRBJ2-4; 10 bases match TRBD1. The CDR3 totals 18 residues. CDR1 is SGHRS and CDR2 is YFSETQ in the germline V gene. V trimming: 7 bases; J trimming: 0 bases; junction bases outside the gene matches: 13. The CDR3: CASGVRDRGPLAKNIQYF. CDR3 nucleotides: TGCGCCAGCGGCGTCCGGGACAGGGGACCTTTAGCCAAAAACATTCAGTACTTC.

The chain couples TRBV10-2 to TRBJ1-1, with D perhaps TRBD1 (5 bases). V was cut by 2 bases and J by 1 base, with 5 bases left in between. Germline assignment: CDR1 WSHSY and CDR2 SAAADI. This CDR3 contains 13 residues. The CDR3 DNA follows: TGCGCCAGCAGTGAGGGACAGAACACTGAAGCTTTCTTT. Translated: CASSEGQNTEAFF.

The chain employs TRBV7-4 and TRBJ2-7, with D possibly TRBD1 on 5 matching bases. Germline CDR1 SGHVT, CDR2 SQSDAQ. V was trimmed by 4 bases and J by 1 base, leaving 17 bases between them. The CDR3 is 16 residues long. CDR3 residues: CASSSEGAQESYEQYV. CDR3 nucleotide sequence: TGTGCCAGCAGCTCTGAAGGGGCGCAAGAGTCCTACGAGCAGTACGTC.

V and J are TRBV7-2 and TRBJ2-7; D remains ambiguous. The CDR3 totals 13 residues. Looked up from germline, CDR1 is SGHTA and CDR2 is FQGNSA. The V end was cut by 6 bases, the J end by 4 bases, with 13 bases between. Here the CDR3 reads CASSQGVRYEQYF. The CDR3 DNA follows: TGTGCCAGCAGTCAAGGAGTTAGGTACGAGCAGTACTTC.

A few counts support this clone. The chain joins TRBV7-9 to TRBJ2-3; D not certain. Looked up from germline, CDR1 is SEHNR and CDR2 is FQNEAQ (reference sequence). V gave up 3 bases and J gave up 0 bases, with 10 bases separating them. This CDR3 is 15 amino acids long. The CDR3 reads CASSFLSPSTDTQYF. As DNA, the CDR3 is TGTGCCAGCAGCTTCTTAAGCCCTAGCACAGATACGCAGTATTTT.

The chain employs TRBV11-3 and TRBJ2-1; D is unresolved. Germline V CDR1 and CDR2: SGHNT, YENEEA. Trimming left V 4 bases short and J 0 bases short, with 4 bases between. The CDR3 spans 13 residues. The CDR3 is CASSSRSYNEQFF. CDR3 nucleotides: TGTGCCAGCAGCTCTCGCTCCTACAATGAGCAGTTCTTC. The full variable domain, in which reference TRBV11-3 and TRBJ2-1 provide the parts outside the CDR3, is EAGVVQSPRYKIIEKKQPVAFWCNPISGHNTLYWYLQNLGQGPELLIRYENEEAVDDSQLPKDRFSAERLKGVDSTLKIQPAELGDSAVYLCASSSRSYNEQFFGPGTRLTVL.

This clone came up once. The chain carries TRBV7-6 and TRBJ2-5; a possible D gene is TRBD1 (6 bases). The ends were cut back, 3 bases at V and 2 bases at J, with 13 bases in the middle. The CDR3 has 15 amino acids. Germline assignment: CDR1 SGHVS and CDR2 FNYEAQ. The CDR3 spells CASSFRDRQQETQYF. The CDR3 coding sequence is TGTGCCAGCAGCTTCCGAGACAGGCAGCAAGAGACCCAGTACTTC.

The V and J genes are TRBV24-1 and TRBJ2-5, with D perhaps TRBD1 (5 bases). The V gene lost 5 bases and the J gene lost 2 bases, with 17 bases spanning the gap. The germline V gene encodes CDR1 KGHDR and CDR2 SFDVKD. The CDR3 sequence is 16 residues long. Written as DNA, the CDR3 is TGTGCCACCAGTGGAAGGTCCGCAGGGTTGCAAGAGACCCAGTACTTC. Its protein is CATSGRSAGLQETQYF.

The chain uses TRBV6-2 or TRBV6-3 and TRBJ2-7, with 10 bases fitting TRBD2. Losses at the gene ends were 6 bases for V and 3 bases for J; bases not matched to a gene: 11. The CDR3 extends over 16 amino acids. From germline, CDR1 is MNHEY and CDR2 SVGEGT. The CDR3: CASSRQTSGRLYEQYF. The CDR3 DNA reads TGTGCCAGCAGCCGGCAGACTAGCGGGCGCCTCTACGAGCAGTACTTC.

This chain links TRBV12-5 with TRBJ2-1, with D possibly matching TRBD1 (5 bases). CDR3 length: 15 amino acids. Per the germline V gene, CDR1 is LGHNT and CDR2 is FRNRAP. V lost 3 bases and J lost 7, with 16 bases in between. The CDR3 sequence: CASGFFGRAGNEQFF. The CDR3 DNA reads as TGTGCTAGTGGTTTCTTTGGCAGGGCTGGGAATGAGCAGTTCTTC.

V usage is TRBV24-1 and J usage is TRBJ2-3; D may be TRBD2 (5 bases). Germline loops: CDR1 KGHDR, CDR2 SFDVKD. The CDR3 is 16 amino acids. Trimming removed 3 bases at V and 3 bases at J, with 15 bases between. CDR3 in amino acids: CATSDPLRGGTDTQYF. In DNA form, the CDR3 reads TGTGCCACCAGTGATCCCCTCCGGGGTGGAACAGATACGCAGTATTTT.

This chain links TRBV30 with TRBJ2-7, with a tentative D call TRBD2 (6 bases). CDR3 length equals 13 residues. Trimming took 5 bases from V and 2 from J, leaving 13 bases between them. The germline V gene has CDR1 GTSNPN and CDR2 SVGIG (reference sequence). The DNA of the CDR3 is TGTGCCTGGGCTAAAGCGGGCGCCTACGAGCAGTACTTC. This gives the protein CAWAKAGAYEQYF.

The chain carries TRBV7-9 and TRBJ2-1, with 9 bases identical to TRBD1. Unmatched junction bases numbered 5, after V lost 5 bases and J lost 3 bases. CDR1 is SEHNR and CDR2 is FQNEAQ in the germline V gene (reference sequence). The CDR3 runs 15 residues. The CDR3 sequence is CASSGGTGNYNEQFF. In DNA form, the CDR3 reads TGTGCCAGCAGCGGGGGGACAGGGAACTACAATGAGCAGTTCTTC.

The rearrangement uses TRBV7-9 and TRBJ1-1, with 7 bases matching TRBD1. The V gene end was trimmed by 5 bases and the J gene end by 5 bases; junction bases not matched to a gene: 8. Germline V gene data show CDR1 as SEHNR and CDR2 as FQNEAQ (reference sequence). CDR3 length: 14 residues. CDR3 residues: CASSRDRDGTEAFF. DNA for the CDR3: TGTGCCAGCAGCAGAGACAGGGATGGAACTGAAGCTTTCTTT.

This clone has only a few counts. This CDR3 is also generated by other DNA sequences in the sample. CDR3 sequence: CASSVGPAGGNNEQFF. CDR3 in DNA: TGTGCCAGCAGCGTAGGCCCAGCGGGAGGAAACAATGAGCAGTTCTTC. The genes are TRBV9 and TRBJ2-1; 9 bases are shared with TRBD2. This CDR3 is 16 amino acids long. Germline trimming cut 0 bases from V and 5 bases from J; bases unmatched to any gene: 6. Germline assignment: CDR1 SGDLS and CDR2 YYNGEE.

V is TRBV7-2 and J is TRBJ2-3, with D possibly being TRBD2 (5 bases). The germline V gene encodes CDR1 SGHTA and CDR2 FQGNSA. V was clipped by 4 bases and J by 2 bases, with 13 bases between them. The CDR3 runs 15 residues. Here the CDR3 reads CASSSSAATTDTQYF. DNA of the CDR3: TGTGCCAGCAGCTCCTCAGCGGCAACCACAGATACGCAGTATTTT.

The rearrangement links TRBV5-1 to TRBJ2-3; 11 bases agree with TRBD2. The CDR3 extends over 19 amino acids. The germline V gene encodes CDR1 SGHRS and CDR2 YFSETQ. V shed 4 bases and J 0 bases; nucleotides not matched to a gene: 13. CDR3 region: CASSRGTSGSLRSTDTQYF. DNA of the CDR3: TGCGCCAGCAGCCGAGGGACTAGCGGTTCCCTACGGAGCACAGATACGCAGTATTTT.